This T cell receptor (beta chain) originates from a study of cytomegalovirus exposure and HLA in healthy donors (dated by TCRdb to the late 2010s). About the investigation overall: An earlier analysis of a few hundred of the donors reported 276 Gb of sequence data and 117 million unique TCR beta sequences obtained from about 179 million T cells. Donor age, sex, ethnicity and CMV serostatus were compiled alongside the repertoire data. The later analysis used no new phenotypic data to find candidate immune exposures, relying instead on TCR beta sequences and their occurrence across donors. Along with the roughly 710-subject first cohort, a separate validation cohort of over a hundred different subjects was used. All discovery cohort repertoires had been generated using a single sequencing platform. HLA typing covered class I and class II loci at four-digit resolution. Genome-wide SNP genotypes for about 60% of the 666 donors were used in a later genetic analysis, which treated that subset as a discovery cohort. Approximately 310 gigabases of sequencing data and around 80 million unique TCR sequences made up an early release that covered nearly 650 HLA-typed donors. Typing coverage differed by locus: A, B, C, DRB1 and DQB1 were typed in about 620-630 donors, DQA1 in 500 to 550, DPA1 in some 570, and DPB1 in approximately 450. The study combined high-throughput TCR immunosequencing, statistical association of individual TCRs with disease status, and machine learning to predict cytomegalovirus infection status. The study used immunosequencing to profile the T cell repertoires of approximately 640 subjects and linked those repertoires to cytomegalovirus serostatus. In an earlier analysis of 500 to 650 of the donors, high-throughput TCR beta sequencing was used to judge whether each TCR beta V gene segment behaved as functional or pseudogenic. Of the roughly 430 genotyped donors, roughly 85% fell in the genetic ancestry cluster associated with self-reported Caucasian donors. Across some 400 genotyped donors of the cohort, an average of about 220,000 unique TCR beta nucleotide sequences per donor were sequenced, and 15% to 20% of those sequences were non-productive. A later analysis re-examined previously published TCR beta repertoires from just over 650 donors and added high-resolution HLA genotyping to investigate patterns of TCR occurrence. About five DR-DQ haplotypes were treated as single units for association and clustering because of strong linkage in the cohort. The study aimed to test whether signatures of past pathogen exposure could be identified by cataloging public T cell receptors. Broad study findings and their caveats: A cluster of highly shared sequence variants was judged likely to represent a technical artifact of the sequencing pipeline. The presence/absence analyses assumed that sequencing depth was roughly uniform across donors, and that assumption may not be true. In a later analysis, most CMV-associated TCR beta chains were found to appear HLA-restricted, with HLA associations seemingly driven largely by CMV exposure. The authors suggested that the approach could potentially be generalized to other disease states and immunological phenotypes. Because some donors lacked HLA typing at each locus, the association tests relied only on the typed subset. An earlier analysis of approximately 590 of the donors showed that most TCR beta V segments appeared in productive rearrangements either about 87% or about 30% of the time, which broadly matched IMGT annotations. The earlier analysis of around 600 of the donors excluded about 16 rarely observed V segments, including chromosome 9 orphons, because counts were too low. This cohort had only TCR beta chains sequenced, and the lack of alpha or paired-chain data limited which features could be detected. The study listed approximately 160 TCR beta chains as associated with cytomegalovirus. V-gene and J-gene trimming of TCR beta chains was associated with a missense DCLRE1C variant in a later genetic analysis, and the association was replicated in an independent cohort. Assigning TCR associations to individual alleles was difficult when HLA alleles, especially DR and DQ, strongly co-occurred. Correlated functional status among segregating V segments might be attributable to linkage disequilibrium, but an unknown experimental factor could not be ruled out. A later genetic analysis reported fewer N-insertions in productive TCRs among donors in an Asian-associated ancestry cluster than the roughly 640-donor mean. Compared with equally common non-associated chains, HLA-associated TCR beta chains in a later analysis were more clonally expanded and had lower generation probabilities. At a false discovery rate of 0.05, a later analysis linked under 20,000 TCR beta sequences to specific HLA alleles. Most TCR sequences were seen in very few donors, while some public TCRs were found in many individuals. The 87-base-pair reads could not distinguish some IMGT-functional V segments, including TRBV6-2 and TRBV6-3, so those segments were excluded. The classifier was reported to diagnose cytomegalovirus status with high specificity and sensitivity in both the original cohort and the validation cohort. In a later analysis, several top co-occurrence clusters were reported to appear linked to parvovirus B19, influenza, CMV and Epstein-Barr virus. Three of the identified cytomegalovirus-associated TCR beta chains were confirmed in vitro to be specific for cytomegalovirus antigens. A further reported finding was that TCR beta sequences accurately predicted the HLA-A and HLA-B alleles for most subjects in the first cohort. A later analysis found that TCR association rates varied across HLA loci, with DRB1 alleles showing the most associated TCRs and HLA-C alleles the fewest. CMV serostatus was the only immune exposure information available for the cohort.

The CDR3 covers 19 residues, taking in both the cysteine and the phenylalanine. The read is trimmed to its CDR3 DNA, 57 bases read in frame from base 1. For CDR1 and CDR2, the germline V gene lists LGHNA and YNFKEQ. V and J are trimmed by 8 bases and 1 base, and the gene matches miss 13 bases of the junction. The cohort was made up of approximately 670 healthy bone marrow donors. At the time of sampling, every cohort member was nominally healthy, though immune exposures that went unrecorded were likely present. The donor tested CMV seropositive and was one of the 289 seropositive cohort members. A peripheral blood sample was collected from each donor, and TCR beta sequencing was performed on peripheral blood mononuclear cells. The Qiagen DNeasy Blood Extraction Kit was used to extract genomic DNA from the blood cell samples. Only a few counts were recorded for this clone. Its antigen remains undetermined. Base-call qualities are not available, and no considerably larger clone is one nucleotide away.

The receptor library was made with the immunoSEQ multiplex PCR assay. For the multiplex PCR, a mixture combining 60 forward primers for TCR Vbeta segments and 13 reverse primers for TCR Jbeta segments was used. Amplification of the CDR3 region of rearranged TCR beta genes was performed with a multiplex PCR assay on genomic DNA. The Illumina HiSeq System was used to sequence the amplified TCR beta libraries as 87-base-pair reads. As for the original processing: Across the 600 to 700 repertoires, a later analysis counted roughly 77 million unique TCR beta chains, roughly 11 million of which were shared by at least two donors. Raw reads were error-corrected and collapsed into unique sequences with a nearest-neighbor algorithm that merged closely related sequences to remove PCR and sequencing errors. To assign V, D and J gene segments, CDR3 sequences were aligned to IMGT reference sequences. For a sequence to be retained, a match of at least six nucleotides was required to both a V gene segment and a J gene segment. A rearrangement was called productive if the CDR3 had no stop codons and remained in frame with V and J, and every other rearrangement was called non-productive. CDR3 was defined by IMGT convention, running from the second conserved V-encoded cysteine to the conserved J-encoded phenylalanine. The earlier analysis of about 640 of the donors excluded any sequence lacking an unambiguous match to a single V gene segment. In an earlier analysis of 500 to 750 of the donors, V segments were called functional above 56.7% productive rearrangements and were called segregating when the between-donor standard deviation exceeded 5%. To diagnose cytomegalovirus status from the catalog of TCR beta chain sequences, a statistical classification framework was built. In a later analysis, V and J genes were assigned by comparing TCR nucleotide sequences against IMGT/GENE-DB human TR gene sequences. In a later analysis, CDR3 sequences and most-parsimonious VDJ recombination scenarios were assigned using the TCRdist pipeline. A later analysis defined each TCR beta chain by its CDR3 amino acid sequence plus V-gene family, and excluded reads lacking a unique V-gene family. To address suspected cross-contamination and a sequencing artifact, a later analysis removed under 600 highly shared, low-generation-probability nucleotide sequences. A later analysis calculated a clonal expansion index for each public chain from normalized within-repertoire ranks of inferred template counts. In a later analysis, generation probabilities were computed using a VDJ recombination model fitted to out-of-frame rearrangements, and the results were checked against IGoR. In a later analysis, hypergeometric tests were used to score TCR-TCR, TCR-HLA and TCR-CMV co-occurrence, with a repertoire-size bias correction applied to TCR pairs. To estimate false discovery rates, a later analysis permuted the HLA or CMV assignments 20 times. In a later analysis, co-occurring TCRs were grouped using DBSCAN, with TCRdist sequence similarity added in when clustering inside HLA-allele-positive subsets. Repertoires with fewer than 30,000 or more than 120,000 public chains, plus five repertoires with anomalous nucleotide sharing, were excluded from co-occurrence clustering. TCRdb mirrors the immuneACCESS table, restricted to in-frame sequences. Some clones are absent from its copies; in checked studies, under half trace to an unresolved V gene, and the reason for the others is unknown. V, J and clone size were drawn from that table, and D and trimming were deduced from the DNA. The sample table lists around 120,000 clones, 65% to 80% of them with a count of one. The ten most abundant clones make up roughly 30% of the sample.

The TCR was taken from a man aged 55-75 years in good health and CMV-seropositive. The sequence joins TRBV4-2 to TRBJ2-1; TRBD2 agrees with 14 junctional bases. Sequencing was carried out using PBMCs. The CDR3 has the sequence CASGPPTSGGAGSYNEQFF. DNA sequence: TGTGCCAGCGGCCCCCCGACTAGCGGGGGGGCGGGGTCCTACAATGAGCAGTTCTTC.